These 31 T cell receptor beta chains came from one sample sequenced in a study of T-cell reconstitution after alpha-beta-depleted transplantation in children. Researchers prepared the TCRbeta library using unique molecular identifiers, the study reports. TCRdb independently ran MiXCR on the PCR reads; one entry per CDR3 protein. This sample has around 450,000 distinct CDR3 sequences; roughly 10% occur once, and the top ten carry 2% to 2.5%. Sequenced here: PBMCs, sampled before TCRalphabeta/CD19-depleted stem cell transplant. The receptor set was obtained from a child between 2 and 9 years old with inherited bone marrow failure, due to receive a stem cell transplant.

The rearrangement uses TRBV27 and TRBJ1-2, with D tentatively TRBD1 (6 bases). The germline V and J ends were trimmed by 0 bases and 4 bases, with 18 bases remaining between them. This CDR3 is built from 17 residues. Germline V gene sequence: CDR1 MNHEY, CDR2 SMNVEV (reference sequence). This CDR3 is CASSLSPGAGLPYGYTF. CDR3 bases: TGTGCCAGCAGTTTATCCCCGGGGGCAGGGCTACCCTATGGCTACACCTTC.

There are many counts of this clonotype. This chain connects TRBV6-2 or TRBV6-3 to TRBJ2-1; 10 nucleotides line up with TRBD2. CDR3 size: 14 residues. V gave up 6 bases and J gave up 8 bases; unmatched junction bases: 7. The germline V gene has CDR1 MNHEY and CDR2 SVGEGT. CDR3 in amino acids: CASRLTSGRDEQFF. As DNA, the CDR3 is TGTGCCAGCAGGCTGACTAGCGGGCGCGATGAGCAGTTCTTC.

This clonotype was detected only a few times. The gene calls are TRBV12-3 or TRBV12-4 and TRBJ1-5; D not certain. This CDR3 comprises 15 residues. Trimming cost V 1 base and J 4 bases, with 11 bases left between them. The CDR3 loop reads CASSLGAGNNQPQHF. As DNA, the CDR3 is TGTGCCAGCAGTTTAGGTGCGGGAAATAATCAGCCCCAGCATTTT.

This clonotype has just a few counts. The chain recombines TRBV5-1 with TRBJ2-1, with D tentatively TRBD1 (6 bases). The CDR3 totals 17 residues. V dropped 4 bases and J dropped 8 bases, with 25 bases sitting between them. Germline V gene sequence: CDR1 SGHRS, CDR2 YFSETQ. CDR3 bases: TGCGCCAGCAGCAGAACGGGACAACGTTTTACGGTCGATGAGCAGTTCTTC. Residues: CASSRTGQRFTVDEQFF.

In its sample, this clonotype was seen many times. The chain combines TRBV6-5 with TRBJ2-7, with TRBD1 identical over 8 bases. The junction had 7 bases not matched to a gene; V was cut back by 5 bases and J by 4 bases. From germline, CDR1 is MNHEY and CDR2 SVGAGI. CDR3 length: 14 amino acids. The DNA for the CDR3 is TGTGCCAGCAGTAACATACAGGGGGGATACGAGCAGTACTTC. It yields the protein CASSNIQGGYEQYF.

This chain links TRBV6-5 with TRBJ1-4; D remains ambiguous. This CDR3 region has 16 residues. V was clipped by 2 bases and J by 4 bases, with 14 bases between them. CDR1 and CDR2 (germline): MNHEY, SVGAGI. In DNA, the CDR3 is TGTGCCAGCAGTTACCGGACTGAAGCCTTTAATGAAAAACTGTTTTTT. Translating gives CASSYRTEAFNEKLFF.

Many counts were recorded for this clonotype. The V and J genes are TRBV5-1 and TRBJ2-3; possible D gene TRBD2, 6 bases. Trimming pared 0 bases from V and 6 bases from J, leaving 11 bases between. Germline CDR1 SGHRS, CDR2 YFSETQ. The CDR3 sequence is 14 residues long. The CDR3 reads CASSLVPREDTQYF. The CDR3, as DNA: TGCGCCAGCAGCTTGGTGCCACGGGAGGATACGCAGTATTTT.

This clonotype was found many times. The chain joins TRBV20-1 to TRBJ1-6, with no clear D. CDR3 length equals 13 residues. Germline V gene data show CDR1 as DFQATT and CDR2 as SNEGSKA (reference sequence). V gave up 5 bases and J gave up 4 bases, with 9 bases separating them. CDR3 sequence: CSAPGEYNSPLHF. CDR3 DNA sequence: TGCAGTGCTCCTGGGGAGTATAATTCACCCCTCCACTTT.

This clonotype has at least ten counts. J is TRBJ2-1 and V is TRBV12-3 or TRBV12-4; no definite D call. Trimming pared 2 bases from V and 2 bases from J, leaving 7 bases between. The CDR3 runs 14 residues. Here the CDR3 DNA reads TGTGCCAGCAGTTTACAGAGGCCCTACAATGAGCAGTTCTTC. Its translation: CASSLQRPYNEQFF.

This CDR3 is CASRSGLAGGGSYNEQFF. Written as DNA, the CDR3 is TGTGCCAGCAGATCGGGACTAGCGGGAGGGGGCTCCTACAATGAGCAGTTCTTC. The chain has TRBV12-3 or TRBV12-4 and TRBJ2-1; 16 bases agree with TRBD2. The CDR3 totals 18 residues. Trimming took 6 bases from V and 0 from J; bases not matched to a gene: 5.

About this clonotype: Possible read error: a much larger clone is one base away. The V call is TRBV29-1, the J call TRBJ2-3; D not certain. The J call may be faulty, since TRBJ1-5 better matches the DNA end. The CDR3 extends over 11 amino acids. From germline, CDR1 is SQVTM and CDR2 ANQGSEA. CDR3 DNA: TGCAGCGTCCACAGCACAGATACGCAGCATTTT. This gives the protein CSVHSTDTQHF.

There are a few counts of this clonotype. The chain has TRBV5-6 and TRBJ1-1, with D possibly being TRBD1 (6 bases). CDR3 length: 13 amino acids. Germline V CDR1 and CDR2: SGHDT, YYEEEE. The V end was cut by 2 bases, the J end by 5 bases, with 10 bases between. Here the CDR3 DNA reads TGTGCCAGCAGCTTCCTGACAGGAACTGAAGCTTTCTTT. Protein sequence: CASSFLTGTEAFF.

The sample holds many counts of this clonotype. V is TRBV30 and J is TRBJ2-7, with 7 bases matching TRBD1. The CDR3 is 11 amino acids. Trimming at V came to 4 bases and at J to 3 bases, leaving 0 bases not matched to a gene. Germline values: CDR1 GTSNPN, CDR2 SVGIG (reference sequence). Written as DNA, the CDR3 is TGTGCCTGGAACAGGGGCTACGAGCAGTACTTC. Protein sequence: CAWNRGYEQYF.

This clonotype was recorded at least ten times. The CDR3 coding sequence is TGTGCCAGCAGCCGGGGACTAGCGGGAGGGCGGAACGAGCAGTACTTC. Its protein is CASSRGLAGGRNEQYF. V usage is TRBV12-3 or TRBV12-4 and J usage is TRBJ2-7, with 16 bases lining up with TRBD2. The length of the CDR3 is 16 residues. The ends lost 6 bases at V and 5 bases at J; junction bases unmatched: 7.

Ten or more counts support this clonotype. V is TRBV4-2 and J is TRBJ2-3; 15 bases map to TRBD2. Trimming at V came to 4 bases and at J to 5 bases, leaving 7 bases not matched to a gene. Germline V gene data show CDR1 as LGHNA and CDR2 as YNFKEQ. The CDR3 loop spans 17 amino acids. The CDR3 loop reads CASSRDGLAGGIDTQYF. The CDR3 nucleotides read TGTGCCAGCAGCCGCGACGGACTAGCGGGAGGGATAGATACGCAGTATTTT.

This clonotype has ten or more counts. The rearrangement uses TRBV27 and TRBJ1-5, with D hard to call. Germline assignment: CDR1 MNHEY and CDR2 SMNVEV (reference sequence). V was pared by 0 bases and J by 3 bases, with 3 bases between. The CDR3 runs 13 residues. CDR3 amino acids: CASSLSNNQPQHF. CDR3 sequence (DNA): TGTGCCAGCAGTTTATCGAACAATCAGCCCCAGCATTTT.

This rearrangement joins TRBV20-1 to TRBJ2-1; possible D gene TRBD1, 6 bases. Trimming took 6 bases from V and 2 from J, leaving 11 bases between them. The germline CDR1 and CDR2 sequences are DFQATT and SNEGSKA (reference sequence). The CDR3 length is 13 residues. CDR3 sequence reads: CSAWTVAYNEQFF. In DNA form, the CDR3 reads TGCAGTGCCTGGACAGTAGCCTACAATGAGCAGTTCTTC.

The rearrangement links TRBV6-1 to TRBJ2-1; 11 bases are a match to TRBD2. Germline values: CDR1 MNHNS, CDR2 SASEGT. CDR3 length: 15 amino acids. V shed 10 bases, J shed 6 bases, and the junction held 11 bases outside the gene matches. The CDR3 bases are TGTGCCACCAGACCCACCGGGACTAGCGGCAATGAGCAGTTCTTC. As protein: CATRPTGTSGNEQFF.

In the case of this clonotype: Just one base apart from a much larger clone, this may be a read error. The chain combines TRBV27 with TRBJ2-7; 8 bases fit TRBD1. Germline V gene lookup returns CDR1 MNHEY and CDR2 SMNVEV (reference sequence). With V trimmed by 4 bases and J by 0 bases, 11 bases remained unmatched. The CDR3 extends over 17 amino acids. CDR3 sequence: CASSSPAGGSRSYEQYF. The CDR3 DNA follows: TGTGCCAGCAGTTCTCCGGCAGGGGGCTCCCGCTCCTACGAGCAGTACTTC.

The sample holds many counts of this clonotype. The rearrangement joins TRBV29-1 to TRBJ2-1; no clear D gene. The V gene lost 3 bases and the J gene lost 9 bases, with 21 bases spanning the gap. This CDR3 comprises 15 residues. Germline loops: CDR1 SQVTM, CDR2 ANQGSEA. CDR3 nucleotides: TGCAGCGTTGATAACGGCTTTAACCCCAGCCGTGAGCAGTTCTTC. Its protein product is CSVDNGFNPSREQFF.

This clonotype has ten or more counts. The chain joins TRBV29-1 to TRBJ1-2; D ambiguous. The CDR3 has 15 amino acids. Germline values: CDR1 SQVTM, CDR2 ANQGSEA. V was clipped by 4 bases and J by 8 bases, with 23 bases between them. The CDR3 reads CSVVPNLERRLGYTF. CDR3 sequence (DNA): TGCAGCGTTGTACCTAACTTAGAAAGGCGGTTGGGCTACACCTTC.

This clonotype was seen more than once but under ten times. The chain employs TRBV20-1 and TRBJ2-1; D gene uncertain. V lost 6 bases to trimming and J lost 7 bases, with 13 bases between them. The germline gives CDR1 DFQATT, CDR2 SNEGSKA (reference sequence). The CDR3 covers 12 residues. Written as DNA, the CDR3 is TGCAGTGCCATTACCCCCTCTAATGAGCAGTTCTTC. This codes for CSAITPSNEQFF.

This chain links TRBV20-1 with TRBJ1-5; TRBD1 matches 7 bases. This CDR3 spans 13 amino acids. Germline CDR1 DFQATT, CDR2 SNEGSKA (reference sequence). V shed 5 bases and J 6 bases; nucleotides not matched to a gene: 7. The CDR3 is CSALGGAGQPQHF. The CDR3 DNA follows: TGCAGTGCTCTAGGGGGCGCGGGTCAGCCCCAGCATTTT.

About this clonotype: This may arise from a read error, as a much more abundant clone is one base away. The V gene is TRBV5-4, the J gene TRBJ1-1; D unresolved. The CDR3 is 12 residues long. From germline, CDR1 is SGHNT and CDR2 YYREEE (reference sequence). Trimming took off 0 bases at V and 9 bases at J, with 9 bases between the two ends. The CDR3 bases are TGTGCCAGCAGCTTGGACAGTTATCAAGCTTTCTTT. This translates into CASSLDSYQAFF.

This clonotype was found many times. The chain employs TRBV24-1 and TRBJ2-2; D is ambiguous. The CDR3 is 18 residues long. V was shortened by 1 base and J by 3 bases, with 17 bases between the two germline ends. Germline V gene lookup returns CDR1 KGHDR and CDR2 SFDVKD. The CDR3 DNA sequence: TGTGCCACCAGTGATTTAGAGGACCCTAACCCCTACACCGGGGAGCTGTTTTTT. Its translation is CATSDLEDPNPYTGELFF.

This clonotype was counted ten times or more. The chain couples TRBV7-2 to TRBJ2-5; 7 nucleotides match TRBD2. The trim removed 6 bases at V and 5 bases at J, leaving 9 bases unmatched. The germline V gene encodes CDR1 SGHTA and CDR2 FQGNSA. The CDR3 is made up of 14 amino acids. CDR3 in amino acids: CASRRATSVETQYF. CDR3 DNA sequence: TGTGCCAGCAGACGCGCTACTAGCGTGGAGACCCAGTACTTC.

This clonotype was seen more than once but under ten times. The CDR3 bases are TGTGCCAGCAGCCAAATGGGGGGGTTAGAGCAGTACTTC. Protein product: CASSQMGGLEQYF. The genes are TRBV3-1 and TRBJ2-7; 7 bases align to TRBD2. Germline CDR1 LGHDT, CDR2 YNNKEL (reference sequence). The CDR3 has 13 amino acids. V was clipped by 2 bases and J by 7 bases; unmatched bases: 5.

The table lists this clonotype with many counts. The chain couples TRBV6-5 to TRBJ2-3; the D is unclear. There are 15 residues in the CDR3. Germline CDR1 and CDR2: MNHEY and SVGAGI. Trimming removed 2 bases from V and 1 base from J, with 10 bases in between. DNA for the CDR3: TGTGCCAGCAGTTACAGGGCAACACGCACAGATACGCAGTATTTT. Its protein product is CASSYRATRTDTQYF.

This clonotype was found a few times. V gene TRBV5-1 combines with J gene TRBJ2-1; no clear D. The CDR3 extends over 15 amino acids. CDR1 and CDR2 (germline): SGHRS, YFSETQ. Trimming removed 0 bases at V and 7 bases at J, with 14 bases between. The CDR3 here is CASSLAPWVGNEQFF. For the CDR3, the DNA is TGCGCCAGCAGCTTGGCCCCCTGGGTAGGGAATGAGCAGTTCTTC. Combining the CDR3 with reference TRBV5-1 and TRBJ2-1 gives the whole variable domain KAGVTQTPRYLIKTRGQQVTLSCSPISGHRSVSWYQQTPGQGLQFLFEYFSETQRNKGNFPGRFSGRQFSNSRSEMNVSTLELGDSALYLCASSLAPWVGNEQFFGPGTRLTVL.

This clonotype was seen ten or more times. J is TRBJ2-7 and V is TRBV6-2 or TRBV6-3, with 9 bases aligning to TRBD1. V was pared by 6 bases and J by 2 bases, with 2 bases of the junction left unmatched. The CDR3 runs 13 residues. Germline CDR1 is MNHEY and CDR2 is SVGEGT. The CDR3 bases are TGTGCCAGCAGCAACAGGGGGCCCTACGAGCAGTACTTC. Encoded protein: CASSNRGPYEQYF.

This clonotype was counted many times. This rearrangement joins TRBV29-1 to TRBJ2-2; D is unclear. This CDR3 has 12 residues. Germline V CDR1 and CDR2: SQVTM, ANQGSEA. V was pared by 7 bases and J by 0 bases, with 6 bases between. The CDR3 bases are TGCAGCGGTAGGGCGAACACCGGGGAGCTGTTTTTT. Protein sequence: CSGRANTGELFF.